The clone carrying this T cell receptor beta chain was recorded only once. The nonmyeloablative bone marrow transplants came from related graft donors, with transient mixed chimerism. CD4+CD25+CD127- Tregs, CD4+CD25- non-Tregs, CD4 and CD8 cells were sorted. Profiling relied on immunoSEQ multiplex PCR, and the TCRdb table lists in-frame clones only, not all of them. This table holds approximately 60,000 clones, around 87% found once. The CDR3 contains 15 residues. Germline V gene lookup returns CDR1 MNHEY and CDR2 SVGAGI. Trimming cost V 2 bases and J 1 base, with 11 bases left between them. The data were obtained in a study of Tregs in tolerant kidney transplant recipients.

This TCR came from a human patient who received a combined kidney and bone marrow transplant. Some T cells here may be from the graft donor. This chain links TRBV6-5 with TRBJ2-5, with D perhaps matching TRBD1 (8 bases). This specimen consisted of CD4+ T cells from blood (PBMCs), obtained 6 months after the transplant. The CDR3 nucleotides read TGTGCCAGCAGTTACCACAGGGGGGGCCAAGAGACCCAGTACTTC. This codes for CASSYHRGGQETQYF.